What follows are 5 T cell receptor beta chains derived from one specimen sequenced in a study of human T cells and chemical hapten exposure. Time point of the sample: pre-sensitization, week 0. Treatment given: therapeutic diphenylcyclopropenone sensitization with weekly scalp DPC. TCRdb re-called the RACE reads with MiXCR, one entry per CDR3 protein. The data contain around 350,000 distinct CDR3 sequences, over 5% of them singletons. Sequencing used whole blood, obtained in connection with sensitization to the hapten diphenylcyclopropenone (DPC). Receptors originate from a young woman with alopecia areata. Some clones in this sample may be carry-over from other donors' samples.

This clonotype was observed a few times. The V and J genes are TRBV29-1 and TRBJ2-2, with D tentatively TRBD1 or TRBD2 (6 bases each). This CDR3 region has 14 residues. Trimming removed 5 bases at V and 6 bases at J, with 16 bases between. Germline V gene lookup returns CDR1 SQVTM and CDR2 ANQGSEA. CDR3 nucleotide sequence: TGCAGCGTTCCCAATAGCGGACAGTCCGGGGAGCTGTTTTTT. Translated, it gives CSVPNSGQSGELFF.

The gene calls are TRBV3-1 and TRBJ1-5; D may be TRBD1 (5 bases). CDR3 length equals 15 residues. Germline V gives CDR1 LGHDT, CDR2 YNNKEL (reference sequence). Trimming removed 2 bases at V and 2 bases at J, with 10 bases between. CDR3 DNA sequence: TGTGCCAGCAGCCAACGCGGGGCTGGCAATCAGCCCCAGCATTTT. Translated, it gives CASSQRGAGNQPQHF.

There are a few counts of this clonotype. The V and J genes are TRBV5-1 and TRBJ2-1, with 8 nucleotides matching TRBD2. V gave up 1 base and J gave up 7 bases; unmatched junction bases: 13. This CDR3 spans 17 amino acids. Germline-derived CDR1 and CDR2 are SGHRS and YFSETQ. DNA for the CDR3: TGCGCCAGCAGCTTGTTATCCGGACTAGCCGGGGGAAATGAGCAGTTCTTC. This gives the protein CASSLLSGLAGGNEQFF.

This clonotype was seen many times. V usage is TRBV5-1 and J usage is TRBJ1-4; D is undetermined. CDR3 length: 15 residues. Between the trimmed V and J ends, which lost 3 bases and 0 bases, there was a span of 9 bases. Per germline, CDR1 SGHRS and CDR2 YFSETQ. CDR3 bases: TGCGCCAGCAGCTCCCCCGGAACAACTAATGAAAAACTGTTTTTT. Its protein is CASSSPGTTNEKLFF.

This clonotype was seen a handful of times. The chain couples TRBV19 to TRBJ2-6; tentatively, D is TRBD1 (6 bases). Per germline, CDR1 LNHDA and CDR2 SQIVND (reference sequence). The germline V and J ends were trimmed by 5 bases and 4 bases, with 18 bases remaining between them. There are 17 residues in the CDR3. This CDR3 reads CASSGRTRTGGANVLTF. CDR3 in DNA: TGTGCCAGTAGTGGTCGGACTCGTACAGGGGGGGCCAACGTCCTGACTTTC.